This T cell receptor beta chain was profiled in a study of identical twins. TCRdb reanalysed the 5' RACE reads using MiXCR and keeps one entry per CDR3 protein. The sample yields about 720,000 distinct CDR3 sequences, under 9% seen once. This clonotype has ten or more counts. V shed 0 bases and J shed 1 base, with 8 bases lying between them. The CDR3 length is 14 residues. Germline V gene data show CDR1 as SGDLS and CDR2 as YYNGEE. The same sample was also studied in work on yellow fever vaccine responses in identical twins.

The sequenced sample was PBMCs. This chain uses TRBV9 with TRBJ2-7, with TRBD2 as a possible D gene (5 bases). The receptor was isolated from a woman younger than 30 in good health. CDR3 residues: CASSVASGSYEQYF. Here the CDR3 DNA reads TGTGCCAGCAGCGTAGCAAGCGGTTCCTACGAGCAGTACTTC.